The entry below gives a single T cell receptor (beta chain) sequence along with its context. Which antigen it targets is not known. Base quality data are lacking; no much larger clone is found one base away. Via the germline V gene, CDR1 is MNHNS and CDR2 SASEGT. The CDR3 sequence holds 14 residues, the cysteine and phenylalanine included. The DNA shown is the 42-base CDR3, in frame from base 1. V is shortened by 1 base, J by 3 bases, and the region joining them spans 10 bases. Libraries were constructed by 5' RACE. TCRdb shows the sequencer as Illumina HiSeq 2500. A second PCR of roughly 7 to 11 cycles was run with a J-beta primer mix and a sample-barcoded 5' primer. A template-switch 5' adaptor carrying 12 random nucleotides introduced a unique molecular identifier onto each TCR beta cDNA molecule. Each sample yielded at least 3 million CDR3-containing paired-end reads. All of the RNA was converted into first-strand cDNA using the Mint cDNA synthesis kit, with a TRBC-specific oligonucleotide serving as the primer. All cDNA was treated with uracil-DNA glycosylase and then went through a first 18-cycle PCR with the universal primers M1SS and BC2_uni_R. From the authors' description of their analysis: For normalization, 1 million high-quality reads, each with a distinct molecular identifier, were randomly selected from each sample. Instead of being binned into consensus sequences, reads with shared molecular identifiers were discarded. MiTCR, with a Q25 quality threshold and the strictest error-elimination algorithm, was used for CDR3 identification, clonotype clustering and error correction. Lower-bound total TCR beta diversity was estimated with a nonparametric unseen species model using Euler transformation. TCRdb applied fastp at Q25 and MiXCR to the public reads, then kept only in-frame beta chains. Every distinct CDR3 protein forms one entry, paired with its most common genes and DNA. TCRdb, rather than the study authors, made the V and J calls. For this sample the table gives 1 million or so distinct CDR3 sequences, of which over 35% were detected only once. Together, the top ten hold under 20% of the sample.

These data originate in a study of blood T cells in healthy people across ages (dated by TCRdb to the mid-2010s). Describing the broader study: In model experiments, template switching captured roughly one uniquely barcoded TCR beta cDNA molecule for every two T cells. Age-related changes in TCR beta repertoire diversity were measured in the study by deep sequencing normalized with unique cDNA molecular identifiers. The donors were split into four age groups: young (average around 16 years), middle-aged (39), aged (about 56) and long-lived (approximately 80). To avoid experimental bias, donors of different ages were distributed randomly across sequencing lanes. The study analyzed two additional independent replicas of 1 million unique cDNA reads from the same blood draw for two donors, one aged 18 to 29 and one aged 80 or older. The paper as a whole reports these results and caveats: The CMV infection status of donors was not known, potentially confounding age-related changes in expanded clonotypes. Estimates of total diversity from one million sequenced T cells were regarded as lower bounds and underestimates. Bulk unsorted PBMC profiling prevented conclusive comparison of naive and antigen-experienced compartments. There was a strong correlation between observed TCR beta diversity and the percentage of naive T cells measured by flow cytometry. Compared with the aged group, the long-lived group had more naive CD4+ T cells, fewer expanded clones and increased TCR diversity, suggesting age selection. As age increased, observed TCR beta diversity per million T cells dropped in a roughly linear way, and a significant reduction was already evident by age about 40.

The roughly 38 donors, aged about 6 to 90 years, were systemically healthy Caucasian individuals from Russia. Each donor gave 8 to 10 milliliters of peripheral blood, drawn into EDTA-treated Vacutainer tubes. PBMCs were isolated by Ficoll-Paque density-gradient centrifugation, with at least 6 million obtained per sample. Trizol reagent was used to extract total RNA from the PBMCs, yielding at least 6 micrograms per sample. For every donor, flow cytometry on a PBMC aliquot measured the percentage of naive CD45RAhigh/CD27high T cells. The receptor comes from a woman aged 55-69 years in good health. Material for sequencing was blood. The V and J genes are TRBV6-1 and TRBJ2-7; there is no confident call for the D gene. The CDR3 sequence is CASSEGPSVYEQYF. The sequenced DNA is TGTGCCAGCAGTGAAGGGCCCTCAGTCTACGAGCAGTACTTC.